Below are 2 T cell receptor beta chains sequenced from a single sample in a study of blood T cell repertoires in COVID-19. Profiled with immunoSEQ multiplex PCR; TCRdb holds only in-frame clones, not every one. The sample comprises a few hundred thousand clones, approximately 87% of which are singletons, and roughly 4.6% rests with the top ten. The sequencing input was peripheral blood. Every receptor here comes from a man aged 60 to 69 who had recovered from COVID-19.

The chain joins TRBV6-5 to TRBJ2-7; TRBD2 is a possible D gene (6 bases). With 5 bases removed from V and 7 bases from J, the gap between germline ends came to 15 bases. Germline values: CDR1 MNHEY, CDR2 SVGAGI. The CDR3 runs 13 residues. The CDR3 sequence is CASSTTEGREQYF. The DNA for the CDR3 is TGTGCCAGCAGTACCACGGAGGGTCGTGAGCAGTACTTC.

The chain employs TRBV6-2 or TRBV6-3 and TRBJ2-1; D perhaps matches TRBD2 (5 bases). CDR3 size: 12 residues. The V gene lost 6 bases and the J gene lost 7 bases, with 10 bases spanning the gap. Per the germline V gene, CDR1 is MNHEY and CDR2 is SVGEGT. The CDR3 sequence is CASSQTRNEQFF. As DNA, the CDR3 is TGTGCCAGCAGCCAAACTAGGAATGAGCAGTTCTTC.